This TCR beta chain appears in the sequencing data of a study of blood T cell repertoires in COVID-19 (dated by TCRdb to 2018 to 2020). In terms of the full investigation: The collaborator samples originated in the United States, Italy and Spain and spanned the acute and convalescent phases of COVID-19. The dataset comprised deeply sampled blood TCRbeta repertoires from subjects exposed to, actively infected with, or recovered from COVID-19. The repertoires were made available in a free public database intended to serve as a resource for research on the immune response to SARS-CoV-2. The sample metadata nearly always contained a de-identified subject ID, COVID-19 status, age in years and sex. HLA class I and class II types, where available, came from metadata supplied by the sample provider rather than from assay-based typing. The samples were drawn from the first 160 participants of the ongoing ImmuneRACE study and from roughly 1,300 subjects provided by 6 global collaborators. The prospective study material was composed of cDNA or gDNA derived from T cells, B-cell-depleted T cells, or PBMCs.

The research as a whole found: How much clinical and demographic metadata was included differed by source and by participant, and the metadata was provided uncurated.

TCRbeta CDR3 regions were amplified from genomic DNA by means of the immunoSEQ Assay, a bias-controlled multiplex PCR. Regarding the original processing steps: The number of nucleated cells in each sample was estimated from the amplification of reference gene primers within the assay. Sequence reads were collapsed and filtered to measure the absolute abundance of every unique TCRbeta CDR3 rearrangement. For each sample, productive Simpson clonality was calculated as the square root of Simpson's diversity index across productive rearrangements. Not all clones reach the TCRdb copy of this immuneACCESS table, which keeps in-frame sequences only. Checked studies attribute under half of the gap to unresolved V genes and leave the rest unexplained. D and trimming were read from the DNA, whereas the V and J calls and clone size are those reported in that table. A total of roughly 400,000 clones appear in this sample, nearly 90% of them only once. The leading ten clones occupy 1.5% to 2% of the sample.

With respect to this clone: Its cognate antigen has yet to be identified. Base qualities are not at hand, and no much larger clone is one base apart.

V gives up 6 bases and J gives up 0 bases, and the segment between their germline ends measures 6 bases. From the cysteine up to the phenylalanine, the CDR3 has a length of 13 residues. Just CDR3 DNA is preserved here, 39 bases in frame from base 1. From a lookup of the germline V gene (reference sequence), CDR1 and CDR2 are MNHEY and SMNVEV. Enrolling through a virtual design, the prospective study's participants ranged in age from roughly 18 to 90 years and lived across some 22 United States geographic areas. In the prospective study, participants were assigned to cohorts based on the clinical history participants reported in a screening survey and a study questionnaire. Recovered participants in ImmuneRACE Cohort 3 were defined as having two consecutive negative NP/OP PCR tests, clearance from a healthcare professional, or resolution of symptoms. In the prospective study, mobile phlebotomists collected whole blood, serum and a nasopharyngeal or oropharyngeal swab from each participant. Additional blood draws and questionnaires over an approximately 2-month period could optionally be provided by prospective study participants. Prospective study blood samples were shipped either frozen or at room temperature before DNA extraction.

The chain links TRBV27 with TRBJ1-5, with the D gene not confidently named. This clonotype was sampled from a woman in her 30s who had recovered from COVID-19. Sequenced: PBMCs or T cells enriched from blood (not recorded which). The base sequence is TGTGCCAGCAGCTTCAGTAGCAATCAGCCCCAGCATTTT. It codes for CASSFSSNQPQHF.